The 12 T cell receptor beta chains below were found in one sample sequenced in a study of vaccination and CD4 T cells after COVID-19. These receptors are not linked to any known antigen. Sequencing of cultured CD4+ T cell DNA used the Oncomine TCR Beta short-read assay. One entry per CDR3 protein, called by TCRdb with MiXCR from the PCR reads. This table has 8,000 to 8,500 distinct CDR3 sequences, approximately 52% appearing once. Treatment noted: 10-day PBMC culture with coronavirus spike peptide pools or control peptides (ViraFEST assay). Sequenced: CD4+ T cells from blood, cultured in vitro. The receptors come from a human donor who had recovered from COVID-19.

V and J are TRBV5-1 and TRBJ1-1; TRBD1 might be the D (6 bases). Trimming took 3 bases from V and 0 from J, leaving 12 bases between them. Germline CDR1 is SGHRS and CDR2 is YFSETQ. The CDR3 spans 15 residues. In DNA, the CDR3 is TGCGCCAGCAGCTCGGGACACGGCATGAACACTGAAGCTTTCTTT. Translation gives CASSSGHGMNTEAFF.

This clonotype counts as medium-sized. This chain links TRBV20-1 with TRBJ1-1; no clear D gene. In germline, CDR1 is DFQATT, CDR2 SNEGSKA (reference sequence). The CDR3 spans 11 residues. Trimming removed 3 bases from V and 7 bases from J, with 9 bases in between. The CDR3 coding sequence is TGCAGTGCTAGGCCGGTGGATGAAGCTTTCTTT. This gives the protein CSARPVDEAFF.

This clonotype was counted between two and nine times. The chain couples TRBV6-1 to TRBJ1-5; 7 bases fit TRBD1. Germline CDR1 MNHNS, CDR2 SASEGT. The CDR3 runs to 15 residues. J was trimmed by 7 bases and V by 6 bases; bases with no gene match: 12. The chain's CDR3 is CASRGTDRVYQPQHF. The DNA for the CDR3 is TGTGCCAGCAGGGGAACCGACAGGGTCTACCAGCCCCAGCATTTT.

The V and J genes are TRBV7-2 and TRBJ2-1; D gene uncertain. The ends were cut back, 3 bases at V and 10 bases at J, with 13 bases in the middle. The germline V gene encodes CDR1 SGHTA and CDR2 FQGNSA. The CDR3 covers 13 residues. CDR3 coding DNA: TGTGCCAGCAGCTTGGCCTATGCTGTGGAGCAGTTCTTC. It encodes CASSLAYAVEQFF.

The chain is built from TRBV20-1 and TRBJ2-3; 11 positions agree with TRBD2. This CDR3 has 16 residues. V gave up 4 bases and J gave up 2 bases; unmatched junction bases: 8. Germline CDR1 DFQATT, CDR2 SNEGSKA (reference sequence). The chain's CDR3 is CSATIGSGGATDTQYF. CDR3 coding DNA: TGCAGTGCTACCATCGGTAGCGGGGGGGCCACAGATACGCAGTATTTT.

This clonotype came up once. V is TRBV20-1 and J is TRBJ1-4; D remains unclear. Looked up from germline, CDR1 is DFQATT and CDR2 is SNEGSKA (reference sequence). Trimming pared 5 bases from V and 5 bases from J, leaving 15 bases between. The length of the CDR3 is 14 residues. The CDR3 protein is CSAPITRGNEKLFF. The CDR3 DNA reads TGCAGTGCTCCTATCACCCGTGGGAATGAAAAACTGTTTTTT.

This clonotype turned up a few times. CDR3 DNA sequence: TGTGCCAGCAGCTTAACGACCGGGGAGCTGTTTTTT. This translates into CASSLTTGELFF. V and J are TRBV7-2 and TRBJ2-2, with D hard to call. The CDR3 extends over 12 amino acids. The germline CDR1 and CDR2 sequences are SGHTA and FQGNSA. Trimming cost V 2 bases and J 5 bases, with 3 bases left between them.

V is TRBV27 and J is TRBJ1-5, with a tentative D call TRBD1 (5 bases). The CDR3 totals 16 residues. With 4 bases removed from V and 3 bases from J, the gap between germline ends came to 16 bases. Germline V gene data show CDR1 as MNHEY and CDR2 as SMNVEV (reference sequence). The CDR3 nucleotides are TGTGCCAGCAGTTCCCCGGGACGGGGGAACAATCAGCCCCAGCATTTT. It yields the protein CASSSPGRGNNQPQHF.

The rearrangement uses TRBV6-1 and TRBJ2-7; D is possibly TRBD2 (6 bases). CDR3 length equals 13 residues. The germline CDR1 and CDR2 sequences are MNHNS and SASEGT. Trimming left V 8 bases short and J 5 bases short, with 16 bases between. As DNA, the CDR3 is TGTGCCAGCCGCAAGGGACTCAACCACGAGCAGTACTTC. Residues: CASRKGLNHEQYF.

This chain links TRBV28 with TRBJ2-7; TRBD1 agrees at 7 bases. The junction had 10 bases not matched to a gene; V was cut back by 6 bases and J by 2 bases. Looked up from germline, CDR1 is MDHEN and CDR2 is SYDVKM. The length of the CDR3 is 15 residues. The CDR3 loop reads CASSPAPGQPYEQYF. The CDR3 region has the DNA TGTGCCAGCAGCCCCGCCCCGGGACAGCCCTACGAGCAGTACTTC.

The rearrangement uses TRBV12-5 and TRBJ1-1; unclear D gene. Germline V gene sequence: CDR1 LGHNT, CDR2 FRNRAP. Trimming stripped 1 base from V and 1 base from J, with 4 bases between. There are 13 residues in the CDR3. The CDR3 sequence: CASGLGENTEAFF. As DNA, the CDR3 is TGTGCTAGTGGTTTGGGGGAGAACACTGAAGCTTTCTTT.

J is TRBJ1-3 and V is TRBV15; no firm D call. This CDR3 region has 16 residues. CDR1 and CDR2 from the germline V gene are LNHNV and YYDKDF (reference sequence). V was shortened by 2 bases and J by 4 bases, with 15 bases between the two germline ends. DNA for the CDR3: TGTGCCACCAGCAGACAGCGCGGTTTGCTAGGAAACACCATATATTTT. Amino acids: CATSRQRGLLGNTIYF.